This TCR beta chain is drawn from a study of cytomegalovirus exposure and HLA in healthy donors. Study as a whole: From HLA-typed donors, an early data release held approximately 85 million unique TCRs.

Study-wide points: A later analysis by the authors found several of the most significant clusters apparently linked to common viral pathogens. The authors later found TCR association rates varying by HLA locus, with DRB1 most and HLA-C fewest.

Trimming stripped 0 bases from V and 3 bases from J, with 21 bases between. This CDR3 is 18 amino acids long. Germline V gene lookup returns CDR1 LGHNA and CDR2 YSLEER. With respect to this clone: Its matching antigen is unknown.

The study ran its PCR with 60 Vbeta and 13 Jbeta primers. Only in-frame clones appear in the TCRdb table, and some are missing; sequencing was by immunoSEQ multiplex PCR. The sample includes about 200,000 clones, roughly 73% of them seen just once. This chain connects TRBV4-3 to TRBJ2-7; D is possibly TRBD2 (6 bases). Sequencing input: PBMCs. This TCR came from a woman in her 30s in good health and CMV-seronegative. The CDR3 region is CASSQDYALAIPGYEQYF. For the CDR3, the DNA is TGCGCCAGCAGCCAAGATTATGCGCTAGCGATCCCGGGCTACGAGCAGTACTTC.